This T cell receptor beta chain was sequenced for a study of response to subunit inactivated influenza vaccine. Study-level results: New T cells are recruited in small numbers by each seasonal influenza vaccination, according to the authors' suggestion.

With 5 bases removed from V and 4 bases from J, the gap between germline ends came to 17 bases. CDR3 size: 15 residues. The germline CDR1 and CDR2 sequences are SGHTA and FQGNSA. A word on this clonotype: The target antigen is unknown.

Via MiXCR, TCRdb re-called the RT-PCR reads, giving one row per CDR3 protein. Of fewer than 800,000 distinct CDR3 sequences in the sample, about a sixth were seen once. The specimen comprised PBMCs from blood, sampled roughly 13 days after vaccination. The sequence came from a man in his forties or fifties who received an inactivated influenza vaccine. The J gene is TRBJ1-1, the V gene TRBV7-2; D is undetermined. The CDR3: CASSPITQVGTEAFF. The CDR3, as DNA: TGTGCCAGCAGCCCGATCACTCAGGTGGGCACTGAAGCTTTCTTT. Complete variable domain (other parts from reference TRBV7-2 and TRBJ1-1): GAGVSQSPSNKVTEKGKDVELRCDPISGHTALYWYRQSLGQGLEFLIYFQGNSAPDKSGLPSDRFSAERTGGSVSTLTIQRTQQEDSAVYLCASSPITQVGTEAFFGQGTRLTVV.